Listed below are T cell receptor beta chains from one sample, sequenced in a study of T cell responses to AZD1222 COVID-19 vaccine. Sequencing used immunoSEQ multiplex PCR; TCRdb keeps in-frame clones, though not all of them. The sample includes around 73,000 clones, roughly 87% of them seen just once. The material was peripheral blood, obtained 28 days after the second AZD1222 dose. The receptors derive from an adult who received the AZD1222 COVID-19 vaccine. Both conserved end residues are part of each CDR3.

v_call,cdr3_aa
TRBV7-9,CASSLSGERQPQHF
TRBV19,CASSTRTSGAPNTGELFF
TRBV5-1,CASSLQGENTGELFF
TRBV3-1/TRBV3-2,CASSQVGGKGKGYTF
TRBV12-3/TRBV12-4,CASSALNQPQHF
TRBV5-4,CASSLGGIGRYNEQFF
TRBV7-7,CARCPKDRNPGNTIYF
TRBV6-2/TRBV6-3,CASSERTEQFF
TRBV9,CASSVGVGGTTGNTIYF
TRBV3-1/TRBV3-2,CASSQGQPTGELFF
TRBV6-5,CASSYDGIANYGYTF
TRBV11-3,CASSPWTGVSTEAFF
TRBV24-1,CATSEPGTGGGRDGYTF
TRBV14,CASSQDLAGGYEQYF
TRBV6-1,CASSESPNTEAFF
TRBV7-2,CASSLSSRTEETQYF
TRBV19,CASSPAGQKEKLFF
TRBV10-3,CAIRPGQGVRAFF
TRBV7-6,CASSPSLSGETQYF
TRBV30,CAWSMDGGNTIYF
TRBV5-6,CASSSPGRDTQYF
TRBV4-1,CASSQGPGRGPYEQYF
TRBV9,CASSAWTVNTGELFF
TRBV4-1,CASSHEGARTGELFF
TRBV11-3,CASSQGPVAEAFF
TRBV19,CASSPTDRAYGYTF
TRBV6-5,CASSSRLAGIKEQFF
TRBV29-1,CSAQDTDTQYF
TRBV19,CASRGGVAGSEQFF
TRBV5-6,CASSPGGAGYGYTF
TRBV3-1/TRBV3-2,CASSQVAWGVQGYTF
TRBV19,CASSIARYQPQHF
TRBV27,CASSFRRRDGYTF
TRBV3-1/TRBV3-2,CASSQETPWSGGGPETQYF
TRBV7-5,CVRSLPDRGNPQPQHF
TRBV3-1/TRBV3-2,CASSQDRRRGDGYTF
TRBV19,CATHPRDRGLLSPGAKGNTEAFF
TRBV29-1,CSVQTSSYEQYF
TRBV12-3/TRBV12-4,CASSINQPQHF
TRBV27,CASSNLPDTQYF
TRBV11-2,CASSFDTLANEKLFF
TRBV6-1,CASSAKGQGAHQPQHF
TRBV18,CASSPEGPQYGYTF
TRBV4-3,CASSQDWAGEAFF
TRBV4-3,CASSTGTTNEQFF
TRBV28,CATGESYGANVLTF
TRBV7-7,CASRLAGERTGELFF
TRBV3-1/TRBV3-2,CASSQVPGPKAFF
TRBV18,CASSGRGGDTEAFF
TRBV3-1/TRBV3-2,CASSRASGGTILTDTQYF
TRBV19,CASSIRQGVGKLFF
TRBV7-9,CASSLSGNTIYF
TRBV2,CASLGQGVGYTF
TRBV7-3,CASSLSPGTVYNEQFF
TRBV5-6,CASSSALHADQPQHF
TRBV19,CAISRDSNHNSPLHF
TRBV7-2,CASVWTVNSPLHF
TRBV2,CASSDVRQPQHF
TRBV9,CASSFNRGGTINSPLHF